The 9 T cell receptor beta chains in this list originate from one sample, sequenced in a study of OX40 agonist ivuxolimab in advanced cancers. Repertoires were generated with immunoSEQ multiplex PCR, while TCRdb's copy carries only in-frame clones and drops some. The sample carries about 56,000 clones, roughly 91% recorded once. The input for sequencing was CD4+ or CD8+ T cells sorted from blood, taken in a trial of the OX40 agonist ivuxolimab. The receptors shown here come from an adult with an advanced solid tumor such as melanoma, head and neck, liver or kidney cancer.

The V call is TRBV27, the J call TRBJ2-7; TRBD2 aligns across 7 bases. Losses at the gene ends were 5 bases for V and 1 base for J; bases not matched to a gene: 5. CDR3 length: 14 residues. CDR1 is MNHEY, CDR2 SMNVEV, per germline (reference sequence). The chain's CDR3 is CASSTLAESYEQYF. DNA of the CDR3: TGTGCCAGCAGTACCCTAGCGGAGTCCTACGAGCAGTACTTC.

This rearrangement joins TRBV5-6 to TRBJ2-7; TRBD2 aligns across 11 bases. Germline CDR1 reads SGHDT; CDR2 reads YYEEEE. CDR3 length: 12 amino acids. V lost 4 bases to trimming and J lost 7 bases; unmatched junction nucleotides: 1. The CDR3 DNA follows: TGTGCCAGCAGCAGACTAGCGGGAGAGCAGTACTTC. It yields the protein CASSRLAGEQYF.

The CDR3 loop is CASRDLSYEQYF. For the CDR3, the DNA is TGTGCCAGCAGGGACCTCTCCTACGAGCAGTACTTC. The gene calls are TRBV28 and TRBJ2-7, with D hard to call. The CDR3 spans 12 residues. The germline V gene has CDR1 MDHEN and CDR2 SYDVKM. V lost 6 bases and J 0 bases, leaving 6 bases between the germline ends.

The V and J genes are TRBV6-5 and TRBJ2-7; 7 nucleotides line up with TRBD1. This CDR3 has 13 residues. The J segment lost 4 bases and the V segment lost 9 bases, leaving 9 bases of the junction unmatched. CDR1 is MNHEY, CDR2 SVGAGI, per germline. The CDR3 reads CASSHRGVYEQYF. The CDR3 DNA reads TGTGCCAGTTCGCACAGGGGAGTGTACGAGCAGTACTTC.

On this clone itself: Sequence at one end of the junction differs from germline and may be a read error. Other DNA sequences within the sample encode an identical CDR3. The CDR3 DNA reads as TGTGCCAGCAGCGCGATCGGGACAGGCGACAATGAGCAGTTCTTC. This codes for CASSAIGTGDNEQFF. The genes are TRBV4-1 and TRBJ2-1, with 8 bases that match TRBD1. Per the germline V gene, CDR1 is MGHRA and CDR2 is YSYEKL. The CDR3 contains 15 residues.

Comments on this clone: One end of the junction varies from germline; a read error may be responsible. CDR3 in DNA: TGCGCCAGCAGCCAAGAAGCGGGAGGGCTTACAGGTACGCAGTATTTT. Its translation: CASSQEAGGLTGTQYF. The chain couples TRBV4-1 to TRBJ2-3; 10 bases are shared with TRBD2. Germline CDR1 MGHRA, CDR2 YSYEKL. CDR3 size: 16 residues.

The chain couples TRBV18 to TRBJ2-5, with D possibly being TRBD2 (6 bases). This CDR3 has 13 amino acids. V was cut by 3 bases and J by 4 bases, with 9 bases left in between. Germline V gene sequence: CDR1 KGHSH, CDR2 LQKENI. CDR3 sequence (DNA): TGTGCCAGCTCACCTCGGAGGGCAGAGACCCAGTACTTC. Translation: CASSPRRAETQYF.

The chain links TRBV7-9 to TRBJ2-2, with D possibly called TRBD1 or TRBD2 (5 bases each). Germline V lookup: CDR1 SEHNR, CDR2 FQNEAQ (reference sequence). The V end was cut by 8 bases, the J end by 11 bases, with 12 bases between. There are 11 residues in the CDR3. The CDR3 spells CASGLGDELFF. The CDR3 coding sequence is TGTGCCAGCGGGCTCGGGGACGAGCTGTTTTTT.

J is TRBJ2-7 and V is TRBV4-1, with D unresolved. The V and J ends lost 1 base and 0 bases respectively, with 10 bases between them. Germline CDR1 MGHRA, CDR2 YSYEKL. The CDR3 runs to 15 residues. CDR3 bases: TGCGCCAGCAGCCAAGCCCAGCCCCTCTCCTACGAGCAGTACTTC. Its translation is CASSQAQPLSYEQYF.